The next 19 T cell receptor beta chains were all read from a single sample in a study of PD-1 blockade in mismatch repair-deficient tumors. Data came from immunoSEQ multiplex PCR; TCRdb stores just in-frame clones and leaves some out. This sample carries around 120,000 clones, around nine tenths of them seen once, and the ten largest clones take approximately 10%. Sequenced material: peripheral blood, taken just over 70 weeks after starting pembrolizumab. The receptors were sampled from an adult with mismatch repair-deficient cancer.

The chain employs TRBV18 and TRBJ2-1; 8 nucleotides line up with TRBD2. Per the germline V gene, CDR1 is KGHSH and CDR2 is LQKENI. The J segment lost 8 bases and the V segment lost 2 bases, leaving 8 bases of the junction unmatched. The CDR3 has 15 amino acids. The CDR3 reads CASSPSSGSRYEQFF. As DNA, the CDR3 is TGTGCCAGCTCACCATCGAGCGGGAGTAGGTATGAGCAGTTCTTC.

The chain recombines TRBV9 with TRBJ2-6; D is unclear. V lost 3 bases and J lost 0, with 7 bases in between. The CDR3 runs 15 residues. Germline CDR1 reads SGDLS; CDR2 reads YYNGEE. This CDR3 is CASSGVRSGANVLTF. In nucleotides, the CDR3 is TGTGCCAGCAGCGGCGTACGCTCTGGGGCCAACGTCCTGACTTTC.

V and J are TRBV7-2 and TRBJ2-7; maybe TRBD1 (6 bases). The CDR3 runs 14 residues. Germline V lookup: CDR1 SGHTA, CDR2 FQGNSA. The ends were cut back, 5 bases at V and 1 base at J, with 12 bases in the middle. The DNA for the CDR3 is TGTGCCAGCAGCCTAGGACAGCAATCCTACGAGCAGTACTTC. Translated, it gives CASSLGQQSYEQYF. The full variable domain, completed using reference TRBV7-2 and TRBJ2-7, is GAGVSQSPSNKVTEKGKDVELRCDPISGHTALYWYRQSLGQGLEFLIYFQGNSAPDKSGLPSDRFSAERTGGSVSTLTIQRTQQEDSAVYLCASSLGQQSYEQYFGPGTRLTVT.

In this sample, this clone turned up once. The genes are TRBV27 and TRBJ2-1; TRBD1 is a possible D gene (5 bases). The CDR3 spans 14 residues. Trimming removed 6 bases at V and 2 bases at J, with 11 bases between. From germline, CDR1 is MNHEY and CDR2 SMNVEV (reference sequence). This CDR3 is CASRSSGPYNEQFF. CDR3 nucleotide sequence: TGTGCCAGCAGAAGCTCAGGGCCCTACAATGAGCAGTTCTTC.

The chain employs TRBV11-2 and TRBJ2-3, with D perhaps TRBD1 or TRBD2 (5 bases each). This CDR3 contains 15 residues. Deletions cut 2 bases from V and 5 bases from J, with 14 bases between. Germline CDR1 is SGHAT and CDR2 is FQNNGV. CDR3 nucleotide sequence: TGTGCCAGCAGCTTATCGAGGGGCGCCGAAGATACGCAGTATTTT. Translation: CASSLSRGAEDTQYF.

The rearrangement uses TRBV19 and TRBJ1-3; D is unresolved. V lost 3 bases to trimming and J lost 4 bases, with 4 bases between them. Germline lookup yields CDR1 LNHDA and CDR2 SQIVND (reference sequence). This CDR3 has 12 residues. The CDR3 protein is CASSIPGNTIYF. The DNA for the CDR3 is TGTGCCAGTAGTATCCCGGGAAACACCATATATTTT.

J is TRBJ2-2 and V is TRBV11-2; perhaps TRBD1 as D (5 bases). V was clipped by 2 bases and J by 1 base, with 11 bases between them. This CDR3 has 16 residues. From germline, CDR1 is SGHAT and CDR2 FQNNGV. CDR3 in amino acids: CASSLRPGQNTGELFF. The CDR3 bases are TGTGCCAGCAGCTTAAGGCCAGGGCAGAACACCGGGGAGCTGTTTTTT.

The J gene is TRBJ2-7, the V gene TRBV10-2; D remains ambiguous. The CDR3 totals 13 residues. Trimming cost V 2 bases and J 2 bases, with 7 bases left between them. CDR1 and CDR2 (germline): WSHSY, SAAADI. The DNA of the CDR3 is TGCGCCAGCAGTGAGCACAGAACCTACGAGCAGTACTTC. Translated, it gives CASSEHRTYEQYF.

The chain joins TRBV12-2 to TRBJ2-3; the table's D call TRBD2 went unverified against the DNA. TRBV12-2 is an annotated pseudogene. The CDR3 spans 18 residues. In DNA form, the CDR3 reads TGTGCAAGTCGCTTAGCGAAGACTAGCGGGAGGGGTACAGATACGCAGTATTTT. Translating it yields CASRLAKTSGRGTDTQYF.

This chain joins TRBV7-9 and TRBJ2-1; 11 bases match TRBD2. CDR3 length equals 17 residues. The V segment lost 5 bases and the J segment 5 bases; nucleotides outside the gene matches: 11. Germline CDR1 and CDR2: SEHNR and FQNEAQ (reference sequence). In DNA, the CDR3 is TGTGCCAGCAGCCAACAGACCACTAGCGGGAGAAACAATGAGCAGTTCTTC. This sequence encodes CASSQQTTSGRNNEQFF.

This rearrangement joins TRBV29-1 to TRBJ1-2; D is unclear. CDR1 SQVTM and CDR2 ANQGSEA come from the germline V gene. V was cut by 4 bases and J by 6 bases, with 12 bases left in between. This CDR3 region has 12 residues. The CDR3 DNA follows: TGCAGCGTTGGTGGGTCCCGGGATGGCTACACCTTC. Translated, it gives CSVGGSRDGYTF.

A few counts support this clone. The rearrangement uses TRBV27 and TRBJ2-1; 8 bases align to TRBD2. J gave up 4 bases and V 8 bases, and 7 bases lay outside the gene matches. This CDR3 has 14 amino acids. The germline V gene has CDR1 MNHEY and CDR2 SMNVEV (reference sequence). The CDR3 DNA sequence: TGTGCCAGCGGGGTAGCGGGGCAATACAATGAGCAGTTCTTC. The encoded protein is CASGVAGQYNEQFF.

V usage is TRBV6-5 and J usage is TRBJ1-1, with 10 bases matching TRBD1. V shed 2 bases, J shed 8 bases, and the junction held 8 bases outside the gene matches. The CDR3 consists of 15 residues. Germline-derived CDR1 and CDR2 are MNHEY and SVGAGI. DNA of the CDR3: TGTGCCAGCAGTTACGGGGCGACAGGGGGCGGAGAAGCTTTCTTT. The encoded protein is CASSYGATGGGEAFF.

V is TRBV5-1 and J is TRBJ2-7; tentative D call: TRBD1 (6 bases). CDR1 and CDR2 (germline): SGHRS, YFSETQ. The CDR3 is 15 amino acids. The V end lost 3 bases, the J end lost 5 bases, and 18 bases lay between the germline ends. The CDR3 region is CASSSYPTRGDEQYF. The CDR3 bases are TGCGCCAGCAGCTCTTACCCTACCAGGGGCGACGAGCAGTACTTC.

The chain uses TRBV27 and TRBJ2-7; 7 bases line up with TRBD1. This CDR3 comprises 14 residues. V lost 5 bases and J lost 4; bases outside the gene matches: 8. Germline loops: CDR1 MNHEY, CDR2 SMNVEV (reference sequence). In DNA, the CDR3 is TGTGCCAGCAGTCCCATCGGGACAGTGTACGAGCAGTACTTC. Residues: CASSPIGTVYEQYF.

This chain uses TRBV27 with TRBJ1-2, with D possibly TRBD1 on 5 matching bases. Germline V gene data show CDR1 as MNHEY and CDR2 as SMNVEV (reference sequence). The V and J ends lost 5 bases and 6 bases respectively, with 13 bases between them. The CDR3 contains 13 residues. DNA for the CDR3: TGTGCCAGCAGTCTCCTTGGGGGGAATGGCTACACCTTC. Amino acids: CASSLLGGNGYTF.

In regard to this clone: This sample also contains other DNA sequences that code for the same CDR3. This chain connects TRBV6-5 to TRBJ2-7; D might be TRBD2 (6 bases). Germline V gives CDR1 MNHEY, CDR2 SVGAGI. This CDR3 is 15 amino acids long. The V end was cut by 0 bases, the J end by 0 bases, with 9 bases between. This CDR3 reads CASSYSAGSSYEQYF. The CDR3 DNA sequence: TGTGCCAGCAGTTACTCGGCGGGGAGCTCCTACGAGCAGTACTTC.

The chain uses TRBV19 and TRBJ2-1, with TRBD2 identical over 10 bases. CDR3 size: 21 residues. Germline CDR1 and CDR2: LNHDA and SQIVND (reference sequence). Losses at the gene ends were 4 bases for V and 14 bases for J; bases not matched to a gene: 32. Written as DNA, the CDR3 is TGTGCCAGTAGTACCCCCCGTTCTAGCGGGAGTAGATCCCTGGAGGTTGGAATTAAGTTCTTC. Translating gives CASSTPRSSGSRSLEVGIKFF.

This clone was detected once. This sequence joins TRBV29-1 and TRBJ2-7, with a possible D match to TRBD2 (6 bases). Trimming removed 4 bases from V and 3 bases from J, with 25 bases in between. Germline V CDR1 and CDR2: SQVTM, ANQGSEA. This CDR3 has 17 amino acids. DNA for the CDR3: TGCAGCGTTGTCCCGAGCAAAAGTAGCGGAAATTACTACGAGCAGTACTTC. It yields the protein CSVVPSKSSGNYYEQYF.